This passage covers 19 T cell receptor beta chains from one sample sequenced in a study of blood T cell repertoires in COVID-19. Using immunoSEQ multiplex PCR, the repertoire was profiled, and TCRdb retains in-frame clones only, with some absent. This table has a few hundred thousand clones, roughly 85% appearing once. Sequenced sample: peripheral blood. These receptors originate from a young woman with acute or convalescent COVID-19.

J is TRBJ1-3 and V is TRBV19; D ambiguous. CDR3 size: 13 residues. V shed 6 bases and J shed 1 base, with 7 bases lying between them. Germline CDR1 LNHDA, CDR2 SQIVND (reference sequence). CDR3 nucleotides: TGTGCCAGTAGCCCAAAATCTGGAAACACCATATATTTT. It encodes CASSPKSGNTIYF.

The chain is built from TRBV18 and TRBJ1-1; D unclear. The germline V and J ends were trimmed by 3 bases and 1 base, with 12 bases remaining between them. The length of the CDR3 is 15 residues. Germline loops: CDR1 KGHSH, CDR2 LQKENI. CDR3 sequence reads: CASSPPAGKNTEAFF. Here the CDR3 DNA reads TGTGCCAGCTCACCTCCCGCGGGGAAGAACACTGAAGCTTTCTTT.

CDR3 nucleotides: TGTGCCAGCAGCTCGGACGGGACAGGGGGACTCGAGCAGTACTTC. This translates into CASSSDGTGGLEQYF. The chain recombines TRBV9 with TRBJ2-7; TRBD1 matches 11 bases. Losses at the gene ends were 4 bases for V and 6 bases for J; bases not matched to a gene: 9. Germline CDR1 is SGDLS and CDR2 is YYNGEE. CDR3 length: 15 residues.

This clone was detected only a few times. The chain links TRBV11-2 to TRBJ1-2; 7 bases are shared with TRBD1. V shed 2 bases and J 0 bases; nucleotides not matched to a gene: 3. CDR3 length: 15 residues. Germline CDR1 SGHAT, CDR2 FQNNGV. The CDR3 bases are TGTGCCAGCAGCTTACAGGGGGGCGCTAACTATGGCTACACCTTC. Translating it yields CASSLQGGANYGYTF. The whole variable domain, filled in from reference TRBV11-2 and TRBJ1-2, reads EAGVAQSPRYKIIEKRQSVAFWCNPISGHATLYWYQQILGQGPKLLIQFQNNGVVDDSQLPKDRFSAERLKGVDSTLKIQPAKLEDSAVYLCASSLQGGANYGYTFGSGTRLTVV.

V is TRBV19 and J is TRBJ2-1, with 7 bases identical to TRBD2. This CDR3 comprises 13 residues. Per the germline V gene, CDR1 is LNHDA and CDR2 is SQIVND (reference sequence). Unmatched junction bases numbered 6, after V lost 6 bases and J lost 7 bases. The CDR3: CASSPDGGNEQFF. Written as DNA, the CDR3 is TGTGCCAGTAGCCCCGACGGGGGGAATGAGCAGTTCTTC.

V gene TRBV12-3 or TRBV12-4 combines with J gene TRBJ1-5; D unclear. This CDR3 contains 11 residues. Trimming took off 8 bases at V and 6 bases at J, with 8 bases between the two ends. In DNA form, the CDR3 reads TGTGCCAGCTTGAGTACTCAGCCCCAGCATTTT. It translates to CASLSTQPQHF.

This rearrangement joins TRBV7-3 to TRBJ1-1; 8 bases map to TRBD1. V shed 6 bases, J shed 9 bases, and the junction held 15 bases outside the gene matches. In germline, CDR1 is SGHTA, CDR2 FQGTGA. The CDR3 runs 15 residues. CDR3 in amino acids: CASSLQGGGNKKAFF. Here the CDR3 DNA reads TGTGCCAGCAGTTTACAGGGGGGCGGTAATAAGAAAGCTTTCTTT.

The chain couples TRBV5-1 to TRBJ1-6, with TRBD1 matching 9 bases. From germline, CDR1 is SGHRS and CDR2 YFSETQ. The CDR3 totals 13 residues. With V trimmed by 6 bases and J by 7 bases, 2 bases remained unmatched. The CDR3 reads CASKTGGNSPLHF. The CDR3 DNA reads TGCGCCAGCAAAACAGGGGGCAATTCACCCCTCCACTTT.

This clone was recorded a few times. The chain employs TRBV29-1 and TRBJ1-1; D not resolved. V was trimmed by 7 bases and J by 4 bases, leaving 7 bases between them. CDR1 is SQVTM and CDR2 is ANQGSEA in the germline V gene. The CDR3 is made up of 10 amino acids. CDR3 protein: CSARSTEAFF. CDR3 bases: TGCAGCGCTCGGAGCACTGAAGCTTTCTTT.

The chain combines TRBV5-1 with TRBJ1-2, with D unclear. Trimming stripped 0 bases from V and 8 bases from J, with 17 bases between. The CDR3 totals 15 residues. Germline V gives CDR1 SGHRS, CDR2 YFSETQ. The CDR3 loop is CASSLDNSGVRGYTF. The CDR3 nucleotides are TGCGCCAGCAGCTTGGATAACAGCGGGGTTCGGGGCTACACCTTC. The full variable domain, in which reference TRBV5-1 and TRBJ1-2 provide the parts outside the CDR3, is KAGVTQTPRYLIKTRGQQVTLSCSPISGHRSVSWYQQTPGQGLQFLFEYFSETQRNKGNFPGRFSGRQFSNSRSEMNVSTLELGDSALYLCASSLDNSGVRGYTFGSGTRLTVV.

Written as DNA, the CDR3 is TGCGCCAGCAGCCAAGAATCGCAGGGGTACAATGAGCAGTTCTTC. Protein: CASSQESQGYNEQFF. The genes are TRBV4-1 and TRBJ2-1; maybe TRBD1 (6 bases). The CDR3 consists of 15 residues. Germline-derived CDR1 and CDR2 are MGHRA and YSYEKL. Trimming pared 0 bases from V and 4 bases from J, leaving 10 bases between.

This chain links TRBV19 with TRBJ2-5; 7 nucleotides match TRBD2. This CDR3 has 14 residues. The V gene end was trimmed by 3 bases and the J gene end by 4 bases; junction bases not matched to a gene: 5. The germline V gene encodes CDR1 LNHDA and CDR2 SQIVND (reference sequence). CDR3 sequence reads: CASSMGAGSETQYF. CDR3 nucleotide sequence: TGTGCCAGTAGTATGGGAGCGGGGTCAGAGACCCAGTACTTC. Full variable domain (outside the CDR3, taken from reference TRBV19 and TRBJ2-5): DGGITQSPKYLFRKEGQNVTLSCEQNLNHDAMYWYRQDPGQGLRLIYYSQIVNDFQKGDIAEGYSVSREKKESFPLTVTSAQKNPTAFYLCASSMGAGSETQYFGPGTRLLVL.

The chain employs TRBV4-1 and TRBJ2-5; maybe TRBD1 (5 bases). Germline CDR1 and CDR2: MGHRA and YSYEKL. The CDR3 has 15 amino acids. V was pared by 0 bases and J by 4 bases, with 12 bases between. The CDR3 protein is CASSQDRGRPETQYF. The CDR3 region has the DNA TGCGCCAGCAGCCAAGATAGGGGCAGGCCAGAGACCCAGTACTTC.

This clone was observed a few times. This chain connects TRBV28 to TRBJ1-2; D not certain. Per the germline V gene, CDR1 is MDHEN and CDR2 is SYDVKM. This CDR3 spans 13 amino acids. V lost 6 bases and J 6 bases, leaving 14 bases between the germline ends. CDR3 protein: CASRTTLLDGYTF. CDR3 in DNA: TGTGCCAGCAGAACTACACTCCTCGATGGCTACACCTTC.

This clone was recorded once. The rearrangement links TRBV7-9 to TRBJ1-1; D might be TRBD1 (6 bases). From germline, CDR1 is SEHNR and CDR2 FQNEAQ (reference sequence). The CDR3 loop spans 13 amino acids. V lost 3 bases and J 8 bases, leaving 13 bases between the germline ends. The DNA of the CDR3 is TGTGCCAGCAGCTTGCTGGACAGTTCAGAAGCTTTCTTT. It yields the protein CASSLLDSSEAFF.

The genes are TRBV30 and TRBJ1-2; the match to TRBD1 covers 7 bases. V lost 1 base, J lost 6 bases, and 5 bases stayed unmatched. The CDR3 has 13 residues. Germline V gene sequence: CDR1 GTSNPN, CDR2 SVGIG (reference sequence). CDR3 bases: TGTGCCTGGAGTGCCCAAACAGGGGATGGCTACACCTTC. The encoded protein is CAWSAQTGDGYTF.

In its sample, this clone was seen once. The chain joins TRBV18 to TRBJ1-1; D unresolved. The germline V gene has CDR1 KGHSH and CDR2 LQKENI. V was pared by 3 bases and J by 1 base, with 9 bases between. The CDR3 runs to 14 residues. CDR3: CASSPRLENTEAFF. As DNA, the CDR3 is TGTGCCAGCTCACCGCGCCTAGAGAACACTGAAGCTTTCTTT. Variable domain in full (rest from reference TRBV18 and TRBJ1-1): NAGVMQNPRHLVRRRGQEARLRCSPMKGHSHVYWYRQLPEEGLKFMVYLQKENIIDESGMPKERFSAEFPKEGPSILRIQQVVRGDSAAYFCASSPRLENTEAFFGQGTRLTVV.

The gene calls are TRBV13 and TRBJ1-6; 8 bases line up with TRBD1. In germline, CDR1 is PRHDT, CDR2 FYEKMQ (reference sequence). This CDR3 comprises 15 residues. V trimming: 5 bases; J trimming: 11 bases; junction bases outside the gene matches: 11. CDR3 coding DNA: TGTGCCAGCAGCCAAGACAGGGGAGCTTCTCCACCCCTCCACTTT. Encoded protein: CASSQDRGASPPLHF.

The V gene is TRBV28, the J gene TRBJ1-2; D perhaps matches TRBD1 (5 bases). Germline values: CDR1 MDHEN, CDR2 SYDVKM. Trimming removed 5 bases from V and 7 bases from J, with 14 bases in between. This CDR3 has 13 amino acids. The CDR3 DNA is TGTGCCAGCAGTGGAGGGGTTCTAAGTGGCTACACCTTC. This sequence encodes CASSGGVLSGYTF.